This entry lists 5 T cell receptor beta chains sequenced from one sample in a study of naive and memory T cell subsets. Study observations and caveats: Especially in CD8 cells, naive repertoires contained a few larger clonotypes, possibly CD45RA-re-expressing memory cells.

Both TRBC1 and TRBC2 were covered by a beta constant-region primer of two equimolar oligonucleotides. The ligated cDNA underwent four PCR rounds using SP2 and nested alpha and beta constant-region primers. TCRdb itself ran the UMI-ligation and nested PCR reads through MiXCR, one entry per CDR3 protein. The sample gives over 110,000 distinct CDR3 sequences, 15% to 25% of which show up once; about 0.57% is in the top ten. These receptors are not linked to any known antigen. The sequencing sample was made of naive CD8+ T cells from blood. The receptors were gathered from a human donor in good health.

This clonotype was recorded a few times. The V call is TRBV29-1, the J call TRBJ2-1; D may match TRBD1 or TRBD2 (5 bases each). The CDR3 loop spans 15 amino acids. Looked up from germline, CDR1 is SQVTM and CDR2 is ANQGSEA. Trimming shortened V by 0 bases and J by 3 bases, and 12 bases separated the two germline ends. CDR3 loop: CSVEEIGTNYNEQFF. CDR3 DNA: TGCAGCGTTGAAGAGATCGGGACGAACTACAATGAGCAGTTCTTC.

This clonotype was seen many times. V and J are TRBV4-1 and TRBJ2-1; D possibly corresponds to TRBD2 (6 bases). This CDR3 has 14 amino acids. Trimming removed 3 bases at V and 7 bases at J, with 13 bases between. CDR1 is MGHRA and CDR2 is YSYEKL in the germline V gene. This CDR3 is CASSHPGLQNEQFF. The CDR3 bases are TGCGCCAGCAGCCACCCGGGACTCCAGAATGAGCAGTTCTTC.

This clonotype was seen only a few times. V gene TRBV6-5 combines with J gene TRBJ2-5; 7 positions agree with TRBD2. Germline assignment: CDR1 MNHEY and CDR2 SVGAGI. The CDR3 spans 14 residues. J was trimmed by 5 bases and V by 6 bases; bases with no gene match: 9. The CDR3 DNA reads as TGTGCCAGCAGCCAAGACGCGGGAGCGGAGACCCAGTACTTC. Protein product: CASSQDAGAETQYF.

The genes are TRBV6-6 and TRBJ2-7; the match to TRBD1 covers 9 bases. Germline-derived CDR1 and CDR2 are MNHNY and SVGAGI (reference sequence). V lost 4 bases to trimming and J lost 5 bases; unmatched junction nucleotides: 3. The CDR3 is made up of 13 amino acids. The CDR3: CASSSDRGNEQYF. CDR3 sequence (DNA): TGTGCCAGCAGTTCGGACAGGGGAAACGAGCAGTACTTC.

This clonotype has at least ten counts. The chain recombines TRBV29-1 with TRBJ2-7; tentatively, D is TRBD2 (5 bases). Germline CDR1 SQVTM, CDR2 ANQGSEA. The CDR3 spans 13 residues. V was cut by 4 bases and J by 5 bases, with 15 bases left in between. CDR3 loop: CSVVAAVGDEQYF. The CDR3 DNA reads as TGCAGCGTTGTGGCAGCGGTGGGCGACGAGCAGTACTTC.